These T cell receptor beta chains were read from a single sample in a study of blood T cells in healthy people across ages. TCRdb reprocessed the 5' RACE reads with MiXCR, giving one entry per CDR3 protein. The sample consists of roughly 1,300,000 distinct CDR3 sequences, approximately 60% of them appearing once. Sequencing was performed on blood. The receptor set was obtained from a man aged 18 to 35 in good health. The CDR3 runs from the conserved cysteine through the conserved F or W. D genes are given only for firm matches. The size entry is marked missing in some rows and otherwise reads once, few, many or a size class.

TRBV15	NA	TRBJ1-1	NA	TGTGCCACCAGCAGTGGGTCAGTGAACACTGAAGCTTTCTTT	CATSSGSVNTEAFF
TRBV27	TRBD2	TRBJ2-3	NA	TGTGCCAGCAGTTTGGACGTATCGCGGGGGTTTAGCACAGATACGCAGTATTTT	CASSLDVSRGFSTDTQYF
TRBV9	NA	TRBJ1-2	NA	TGTGCCAGCAGCCACCTGGAGGGTTCCTATGGCTACACCTTC	CASSHLEGSYGYTF
TRBV20-1	NA	TRBJ2-7	NA	TGCAGTGCTAGCCGCCTAGCTTCTCCCTCCTACGAGCAGTACTTC	CSASRLASPSYEQYF
TRBV4-3	NA	TRBJ1-2	NA	TGCGCCAGCAGCCAAGACTTCGTAGGGGATGGCTATGGCTACACCTTC	CASSQDFVGDGYGYTF
TRBV2	NA	TRBJ2-7	NA	TGTGCCAGCAGTGAAGCCCAGCAGGGGACATACGAGCAGTACTTC	CASSEAQQGTYEQYF
TRBV12-3/TRBV12-4	TRBD2	TRBJ2-7	NA	TGTGCCAGCAGGAGCTTCGGGAGGGCCTACGAGCAGTACTTC	CASRSFGRAYEQYF
TRBV6-6	NA	TRBJ2-7	NA	TGTGCCAGCAGTCCCATACGGGCCCCGTCGGGGGAGCAGTACTTC	CASSPIRAPSGEQYF
TRBV7-2	NA	TRBJ2-5	NA	TGTGCCAGCAGCCCCAATTTTCGCGTCGAGCTAGGGGAGACCCAGTACTTC	CASSPNFRVELGETQYF
TRBV7-2	NA	TRBJ2-3	NA	TGTGCCAGCAGCTCCGACAGCGTTAACACAGATACGCAGTATTTT	CASSSDSVNTDTQYF
TRBV7-9	NA	TRBJ1-4	once	TGTGCCAGCAGCTTAGATGGCCTGGGGCCCGAAAAACTGTTTTTT	CASSLDGLGPEKLFF
TRBV29-1	TRBD1	TRBJ2-3	few	TGCAGCGGTTCCCCAGGGGGCCTTAGCACAGATACGCAGTATTTT	CSGSPGGLSTDTQYF
TRBV20-1	TRBD1	TRBJ2-7	NA	TGCAGTGCTTCCCGGACAGGGAAAGGCTACGAGCAGTACTTC	CSASRTGKGYEQYF
TRBV29-1	TRBD2	TRBJ2-1	NA	TGCAGCGTCCTGGGGTCAGGACTAGCGGGAGTTTTATACAATGAGCAGTTCTTC	CSVLGSGLAGVLYNEQFF
TRBV5-5	NA	TRBJ2-7	few	TGTGCCAGCAGCTTTTCGACACTGAGCTCCTACGAGCAGTACTTC	CASSFSTLSSYEQYF
TRBV6-6	NA	TRBJ1-2	few	TGTGCCAGCAGTTCAAACCCCGGGACGCCATATGGCTACACCTTC	CASSSNPGTPYGYTF
TRBV7-9	NA	TRBJ1-5	NA	TGTGCCAGCAGCTTAGACGGGGGGCTTCAGCCCCAGCATTTT	CASSLDGGLQPQHF
TRBV12-3/TRBV12-4	TRBD2	TRBJ2-4	few	TGTGCCAGCAGTTTATACGGACTAGCGGGAGTTGGTGCCAAAAACATTCAGTACTTC	CASSLYGLAGVGAKNIQYF
TRBV6-5	NA	TRBJ1-6	NA	TGTGCCAGCAGTTACTCGAGACAGCTTAATAATTCACCCCTCCACTTT	CASSYSRQLNNSPLHF
TRBV20-1	NA	TRBJ1-5	NA	TGCAGTGCGCCCCGGCCTGGAGGAAGTAGCAATCAGCCCCAGCATTTT	CSAPRPGGSSNQPQHF
TRBV20-1	NA	TRBJ2-3	few	TGCAGTGCTGGGGATCTAGCGTTTGGCACAGATACGCAGTATTTT	CSAGDLAFGTDTQYF
TRBV10-3	NA	TRBJ2-5	few	TGTGCCATCAGTGAGTCTAGCGACGAGACCCAGTACTTC	CAISESSDETQYF
TRBV5-1	NA	TRBJ1-1	NA	TGCGCCAGCTTTTCGGGGAGTTCGAACACTGAAGCTTTCTTT	CASFSGSSNTEAFF
TRBV12-3/TRBV12-4	TRBD1	TRBJ2-4	NA	TGTGCCAGCAGTTTAGCGGGACAGCCAACCACTGGGGCCAAAAACATTCAGTACTTC	CASSLAGQPTTGAKNIQYF
TRBV12-3/TRBV12-4	NA	TRBJ2-1	NA	TGTGCCAGCAGTTTACAGGTTTTTGAGCAGTTCTTC	CASSLQVFEQFF
TRBV6-1	NA	TRBJ1-4	few	TGTGCCGCCTCGGAGGGAATAATATCCGAAAAACTGTTTTTT	CAASEGIISEKLFF
TRBV2	TRBD2	TRBJ2-1	NA	TGTGCCAGCAGTGAAGCTTGGGTGAGCGGGACTTACAATGAGCAGTTCTTC	CASSEAWVSGTYNEQFF
TRBV4-1	NA	TRBJ2-7	few	TGCGCCAGCAGCCAACCTAGGGCCTCCTACGAGCAGTACTTC	CASSQPRASYEQYF
TRBV18	TRBD1	TRBJ2-7	NA	TGTGCCAGCTCACCACTGGAGGACAGGGGTGAGCAGTACTTC	CASSPLEDRGEQYF
TRBV3-1	NA	TRBJ2-5	many	TGTGCCAGCAGCCCACACTTGGCCGGCGAGACCCAGTACTTC	CASSPHLAGETQYF
TRBV27	NA	TRBJ2-7	few	TGTGCCACCGGGGGCGCGTACGAGCAGTACTTC	CATGGAYEQYF